This T cell receptor beta chain was observed in a study of cytomegalovirus exposure and HLA in healthy donors. Study-level information: HLA-typed donors were the source of around 80 million unique TCRs, which an early data release held.

The PCR contained 60 Vbeta and 13 Jbeta primers. Method: immunoSEQ multiplex PCR; TCRdb's copy keeps in-frame clones and lacks some. The sample carries about 190,000 clones, around 90% recorded once. The sequenced sample consisted of PBMCs. The origin of this receptor is a woman under 30 in good health and CMV-seronegative.

The CDR3 protein is CASTGQGDTGELFF. DNA of the CDR3: TGCGCCAGCACCGGACAGGGGGACACCGGGGAGCTGTTTTTT. The chain has TRBV5-1 and TRBJ2-2; 10 positions match TRBD1. Per germline, CDR1 SGHRS and CDR2 YFSETQ. The CDR3 totals 14 residues. With V trimmed by 6 bases and J by 3 bases, 2 bases remained unmatched.